This T cell receptor beta chain derives from a study of vaccination effects on CD4 cells after COVID-19. In the study overall: Post-vaccine specimens arrived a median 72 days past the second dose. Whole-study results and caveats: Only a few convalescent patients and no early post-infection timepoints featured in the study.

Sequencing in the ViraFEST assay came after antigen-specific CD4+ T cells had been expanded with viral peptide pools, which were used to stimulate PBMC. When less than 11 days of culture had elapsed, CD4+ T cells were isolated. Participants were given two doses of BNT162b2 or mRNA-1273 vaccine. This clone was observed a single time. The antigen remains undetermined. The table came from immunoSEQ multiplex PCR; TCRdb's copy has only in-frame clones and leaves some out. The sample holds under 35,000 clones, 55% to 85% seen once. The origin of this receptor is a human donor who received a COVID-19 vaccine. The sample in question was CD4+ T cells from PBMCs cultured with HCoV-NL63 spike peptides, obtained after COVID-19 vaccination.

The CDR3 DNA reads TGTGCCAGCAGTTTAGATGGGCGGCTAGCGGGCTCCTACGAGCAGTACTTC. This sequence encodes CASSLDGRLAGSYEQYF. The gene calls are TRBV27 and TRBJ2-7, with 8 bases fitting TRBD2. CDR1 and CDR2 from the germline V gene are MNHEY and SMNVEV (reference sequence). The CDR3 covers 17 residues. Trimming took 2 bases from V and 0 from J; bases not matched to a gene: 9.